This T cell receptor beta chain comes out of a study of T cell changes during pregnancy in multiple sclerosis. Clones were read by immunoSEQ multiplex PCR, and TCRdb kept only the in-frame ones, dropping some. The data contain some 52,000 clones, around 92% of them singletons. The CDR3 runs to 15 residues. Trimming left V 4 bases short and J 6 bases short, with 18 bases between. The V gene's germline CDR1 is SNHLY and CDR2 FYNNEI. The V and J genes are TRBV2 and TRBJ1-2; D is uncertain. The sequence came from a female donor with multiple sclerosis, enrolled in a pregnancy study. This specimen was CD4+ T cells from peripheral blood mononuclear cells, taken in the third trimester of pregnancy. The DNA for the CDR3 is TGTGCCAGCAGTGGTGCTAGAGGGCCCGGCGATGGCTACACCTTC. Residues: CASSGARGPGDGYTF.